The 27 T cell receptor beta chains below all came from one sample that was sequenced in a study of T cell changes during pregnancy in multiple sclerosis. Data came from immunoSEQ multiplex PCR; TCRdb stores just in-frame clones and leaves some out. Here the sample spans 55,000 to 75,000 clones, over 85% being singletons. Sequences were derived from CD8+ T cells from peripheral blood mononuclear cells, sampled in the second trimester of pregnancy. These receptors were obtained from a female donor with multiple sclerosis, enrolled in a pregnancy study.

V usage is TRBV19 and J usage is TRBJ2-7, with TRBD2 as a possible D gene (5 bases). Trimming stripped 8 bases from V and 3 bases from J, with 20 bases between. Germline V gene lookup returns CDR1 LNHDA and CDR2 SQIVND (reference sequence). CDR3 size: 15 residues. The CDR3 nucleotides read TGTGCCAGTGGAGGTTGGCAGCTCGGAAACTACGAGCAGTACTTC. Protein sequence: CASGGWQLGNYEQYF.

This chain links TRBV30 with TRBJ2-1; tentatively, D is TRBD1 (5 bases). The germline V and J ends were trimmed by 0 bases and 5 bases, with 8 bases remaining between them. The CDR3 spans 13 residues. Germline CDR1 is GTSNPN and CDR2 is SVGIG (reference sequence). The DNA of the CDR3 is TGTGCCTGGAGTGTATCAGGGAACAATGAGCAGTTCTTC. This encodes CAWSVSGNNEQFF.

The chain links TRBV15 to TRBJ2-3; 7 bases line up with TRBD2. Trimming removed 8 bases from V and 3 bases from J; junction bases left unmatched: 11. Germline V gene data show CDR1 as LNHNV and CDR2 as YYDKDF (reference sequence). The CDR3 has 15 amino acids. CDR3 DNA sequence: TGTGCCACCGGGGGAGGGCTAGAGGTGACAGATACGCAGTATTTT. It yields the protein CATGGGLEVTDTQYF.

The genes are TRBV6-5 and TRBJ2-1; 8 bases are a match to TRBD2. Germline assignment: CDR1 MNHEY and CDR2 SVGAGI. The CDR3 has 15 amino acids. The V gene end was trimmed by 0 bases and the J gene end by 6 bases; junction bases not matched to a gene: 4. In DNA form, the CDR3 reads TGTGCCAGCAGTTACTCACCGGGAGGGTCCAATGAGCAGTTCTTC. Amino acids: CASSYSPGGSNEQFF.

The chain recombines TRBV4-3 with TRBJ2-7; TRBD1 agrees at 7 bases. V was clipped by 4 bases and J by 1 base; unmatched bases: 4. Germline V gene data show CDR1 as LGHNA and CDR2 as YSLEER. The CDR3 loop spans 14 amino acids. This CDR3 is CASSPGTASYEQYF. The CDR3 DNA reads TGCGCCAGCAGCCCCGGGACAGCATCCTACGAGCAGTACTTC.

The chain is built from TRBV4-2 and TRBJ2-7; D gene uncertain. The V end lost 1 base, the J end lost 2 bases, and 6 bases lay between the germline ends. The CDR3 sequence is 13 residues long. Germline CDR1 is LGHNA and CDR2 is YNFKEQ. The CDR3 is CASSQVPPYEQYF. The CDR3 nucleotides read TGTGCCAGCAGCCAAGTTCCTCCCTACGAGCAGTACTTC.

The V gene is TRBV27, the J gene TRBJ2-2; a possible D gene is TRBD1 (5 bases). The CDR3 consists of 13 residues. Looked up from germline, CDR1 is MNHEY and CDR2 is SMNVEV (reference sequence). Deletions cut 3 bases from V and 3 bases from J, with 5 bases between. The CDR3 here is CASSLTDTGELFF. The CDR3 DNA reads TGTGCCAGCAGTTTGACAGACACCGGGGAGCTGTTTTTT.

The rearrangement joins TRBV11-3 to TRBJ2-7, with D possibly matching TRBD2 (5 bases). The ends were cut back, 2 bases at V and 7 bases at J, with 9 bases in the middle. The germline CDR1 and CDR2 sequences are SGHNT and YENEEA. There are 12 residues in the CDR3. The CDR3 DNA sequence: TGTGCCAGCAGCTTATCTACTAGAGAGCAGTACTTC. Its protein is CASSLSTREQYF.

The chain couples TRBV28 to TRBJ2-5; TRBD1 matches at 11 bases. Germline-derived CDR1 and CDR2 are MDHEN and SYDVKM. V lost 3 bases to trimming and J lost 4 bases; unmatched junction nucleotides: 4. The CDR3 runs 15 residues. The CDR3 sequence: CASSFSGTGGETQYF. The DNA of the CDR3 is TGTGCCAGCAGTTTCTCCGGGACAGGGGGAGAGACCCAGTACTTC.

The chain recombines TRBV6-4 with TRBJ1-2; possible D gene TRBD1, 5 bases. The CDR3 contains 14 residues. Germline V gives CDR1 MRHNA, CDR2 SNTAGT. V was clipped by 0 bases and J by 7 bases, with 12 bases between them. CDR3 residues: CASSDSGEGGGYTF. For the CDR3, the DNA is TGTGCCAGCAGTGACTCGGGGGAGGGAGGTGGCTACACCTTC.

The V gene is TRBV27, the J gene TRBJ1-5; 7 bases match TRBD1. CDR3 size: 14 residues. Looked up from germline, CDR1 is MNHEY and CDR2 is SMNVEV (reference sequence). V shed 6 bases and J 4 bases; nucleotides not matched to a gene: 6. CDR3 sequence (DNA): TGTGCCAGCAGCCGTGGACAGGTTAATCAGCCCCAGCATTTT. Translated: CASSRGQVNQPQHF.

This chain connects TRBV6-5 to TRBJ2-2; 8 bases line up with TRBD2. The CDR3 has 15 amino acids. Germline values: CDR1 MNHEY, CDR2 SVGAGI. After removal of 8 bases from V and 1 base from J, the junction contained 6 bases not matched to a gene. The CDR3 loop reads CASEPAGVNTGELFF. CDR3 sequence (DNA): TGTGCCAGCGAACCAGCGGGAGTGAACACCGGGGAGCTGTTTTTT.

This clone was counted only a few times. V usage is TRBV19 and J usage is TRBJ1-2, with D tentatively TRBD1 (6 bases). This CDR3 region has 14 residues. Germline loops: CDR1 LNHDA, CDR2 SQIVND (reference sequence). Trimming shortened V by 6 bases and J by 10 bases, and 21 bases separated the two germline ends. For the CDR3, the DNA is TGTGCCAGTAGGAGGGACCTCGGGGGGCCTACCTACACCTTC. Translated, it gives CASRRDLGGPTYTF.

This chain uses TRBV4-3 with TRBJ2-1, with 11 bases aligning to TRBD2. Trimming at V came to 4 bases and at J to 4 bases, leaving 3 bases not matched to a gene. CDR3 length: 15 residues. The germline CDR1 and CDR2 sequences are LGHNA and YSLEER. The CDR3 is CASSPGLAVYNEQFF. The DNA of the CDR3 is TGCGCCAGCAGCCCGGGACTAGCGGTTTACAATGAGCAGTTCTTC.

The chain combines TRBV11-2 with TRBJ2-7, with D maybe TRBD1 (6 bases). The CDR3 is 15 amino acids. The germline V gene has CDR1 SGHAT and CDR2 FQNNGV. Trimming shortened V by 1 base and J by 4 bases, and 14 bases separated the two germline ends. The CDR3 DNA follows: TGTGCCAGCAGCTTAGGATTCTCACAGGGATACGAGCAGTACTTC. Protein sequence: CASSLGFSQGYEQYF.

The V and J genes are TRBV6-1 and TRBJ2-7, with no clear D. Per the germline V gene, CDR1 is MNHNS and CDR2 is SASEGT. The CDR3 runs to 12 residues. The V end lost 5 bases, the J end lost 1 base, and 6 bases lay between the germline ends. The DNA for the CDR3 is TGTGCCAGCAGTTCCGGTTCCTACGAGCAGTACTTC. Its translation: CASSSGSYEQYF.

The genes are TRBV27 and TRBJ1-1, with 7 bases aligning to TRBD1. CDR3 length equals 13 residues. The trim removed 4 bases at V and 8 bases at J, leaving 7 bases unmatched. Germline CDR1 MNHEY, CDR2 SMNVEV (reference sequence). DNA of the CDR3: TGTGCCAGCAGTTGGGACAGTAGGAGGGAAGCTTTCTTT. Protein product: CASSWDSRREAFF.

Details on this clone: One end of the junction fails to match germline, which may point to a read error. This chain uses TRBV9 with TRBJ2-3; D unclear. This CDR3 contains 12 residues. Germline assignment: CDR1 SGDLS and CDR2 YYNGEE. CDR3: CVSSASTDTQYF. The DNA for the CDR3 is TGTGTCAGCAGCGCGAGCACAGATACGCAGTATTTT.

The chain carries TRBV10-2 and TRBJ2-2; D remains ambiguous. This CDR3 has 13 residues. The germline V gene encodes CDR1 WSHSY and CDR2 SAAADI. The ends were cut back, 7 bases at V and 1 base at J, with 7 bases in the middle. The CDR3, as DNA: TGCGCCAGCATAGCCCTGAACACCGGGGAGCTGTTTTTT. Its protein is CASIALNTGELFF.

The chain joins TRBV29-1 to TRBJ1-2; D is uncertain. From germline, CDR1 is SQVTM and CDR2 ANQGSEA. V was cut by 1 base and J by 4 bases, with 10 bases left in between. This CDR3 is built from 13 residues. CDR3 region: CSVEAPLGYGYTF. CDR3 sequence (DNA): TGCAGCGTTGAAGCACCCCTCGGCTATGGCTACACCTTC.

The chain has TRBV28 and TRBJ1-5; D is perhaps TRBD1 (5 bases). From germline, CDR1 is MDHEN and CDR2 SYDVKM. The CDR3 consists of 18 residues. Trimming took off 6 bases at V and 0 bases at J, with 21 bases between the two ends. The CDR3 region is CASSRGLGGYDSNQPQHF. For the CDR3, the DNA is TGTGCCAGCAGCCGCGGCCTCGGGGGTTATGATAGCAATCAGCCCCAGCATTTT.

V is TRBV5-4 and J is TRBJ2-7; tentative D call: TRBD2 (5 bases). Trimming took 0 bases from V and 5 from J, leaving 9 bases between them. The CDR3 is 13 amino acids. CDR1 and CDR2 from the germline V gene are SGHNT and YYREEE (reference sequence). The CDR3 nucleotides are TGTGCCAGCAGCTTGGTAGGACTCGACGAGCAGTACTTC. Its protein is CASSLVGLDEQYF. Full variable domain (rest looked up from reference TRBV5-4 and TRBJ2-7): ETGVTQSPTHLIKTRGQQVTLRCSSQSGHNTVSWYQQALGQGPQFIFQYYREEENGRGNFPPRFSGLQFPNYSSELNVNALELDDSALYLCASSLVGLDEQYFGPGTRLTVT.

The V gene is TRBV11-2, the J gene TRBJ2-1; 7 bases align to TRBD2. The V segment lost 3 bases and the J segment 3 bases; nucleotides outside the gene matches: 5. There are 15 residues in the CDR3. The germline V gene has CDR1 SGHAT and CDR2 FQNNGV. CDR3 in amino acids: CASSFTSGDYNEQFF. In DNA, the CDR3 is TGTGCCAGCAGCTTTACGAGCGGGGACTACAATGAGCAGTTCTTC.

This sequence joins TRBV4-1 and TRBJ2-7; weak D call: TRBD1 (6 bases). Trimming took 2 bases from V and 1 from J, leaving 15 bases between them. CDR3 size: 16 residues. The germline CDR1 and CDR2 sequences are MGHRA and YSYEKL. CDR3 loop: CASSQTRTVNSYEQYF. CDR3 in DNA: TGCGCCAGCAGCCAAACCCGGACAGTGAATTCCTACGAGCAGTACTTC.

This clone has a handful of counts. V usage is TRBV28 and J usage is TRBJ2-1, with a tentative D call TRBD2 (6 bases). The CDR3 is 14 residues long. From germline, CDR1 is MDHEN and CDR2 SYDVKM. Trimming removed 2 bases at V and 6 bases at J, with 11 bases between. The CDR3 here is CASSLGGSGNEQFF. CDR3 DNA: TGTGCCAGCAGTTTAGGTGGTAGCGGCAATGAGCAGTTCTTC.

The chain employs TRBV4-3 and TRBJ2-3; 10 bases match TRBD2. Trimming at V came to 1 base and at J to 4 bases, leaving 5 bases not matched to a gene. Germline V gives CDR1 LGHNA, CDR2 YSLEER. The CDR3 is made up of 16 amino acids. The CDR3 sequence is CASSQGASGSADTQYF. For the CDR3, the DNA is TGCGCCAGCAGCCAAGGGGCTAGCGGGAGCGCAGATACGCAGTATTTT.

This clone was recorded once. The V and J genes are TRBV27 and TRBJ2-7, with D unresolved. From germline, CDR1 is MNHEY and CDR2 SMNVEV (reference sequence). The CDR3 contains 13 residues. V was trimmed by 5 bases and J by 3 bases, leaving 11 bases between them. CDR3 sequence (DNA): TGTGCCAGCAGTCCACGATACAACTACGAGCAGTACTTC. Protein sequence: CASSPRYNYEQYF.